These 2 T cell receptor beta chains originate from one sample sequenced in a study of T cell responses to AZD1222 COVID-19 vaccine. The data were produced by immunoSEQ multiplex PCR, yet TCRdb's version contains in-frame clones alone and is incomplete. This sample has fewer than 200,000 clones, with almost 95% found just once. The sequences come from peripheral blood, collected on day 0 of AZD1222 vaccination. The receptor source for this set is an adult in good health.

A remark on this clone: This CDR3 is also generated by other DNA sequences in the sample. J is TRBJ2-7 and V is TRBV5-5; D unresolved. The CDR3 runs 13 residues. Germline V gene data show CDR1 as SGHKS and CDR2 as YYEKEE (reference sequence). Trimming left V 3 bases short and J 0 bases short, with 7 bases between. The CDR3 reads CASSSLSSYEQYF. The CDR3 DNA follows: TGTGCCAGCAGCTCCCTGAGCTCCTACGAGCAGTACTTC.

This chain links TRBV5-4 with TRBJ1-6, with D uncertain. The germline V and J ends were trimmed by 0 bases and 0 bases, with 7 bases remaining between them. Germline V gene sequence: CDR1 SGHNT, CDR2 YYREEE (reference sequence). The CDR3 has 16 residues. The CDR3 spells CASSLEGSSYNSPLHF. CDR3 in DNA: TGTGCCAGCAGCTTGGAAGGAAGCTCCTATAATTCACCCCTCCACTTT. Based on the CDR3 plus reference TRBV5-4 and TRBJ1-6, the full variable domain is ETGVTQSPTHLIKTRGQQVTLRCSSQSGHNTVSWYQQALGQGPQFIFQYYREEENGRGNFPPRFSGLQFPNYSSELNVNALELDDSALYLCASSLEGSSYNSPLHFGNGTRLTVT.